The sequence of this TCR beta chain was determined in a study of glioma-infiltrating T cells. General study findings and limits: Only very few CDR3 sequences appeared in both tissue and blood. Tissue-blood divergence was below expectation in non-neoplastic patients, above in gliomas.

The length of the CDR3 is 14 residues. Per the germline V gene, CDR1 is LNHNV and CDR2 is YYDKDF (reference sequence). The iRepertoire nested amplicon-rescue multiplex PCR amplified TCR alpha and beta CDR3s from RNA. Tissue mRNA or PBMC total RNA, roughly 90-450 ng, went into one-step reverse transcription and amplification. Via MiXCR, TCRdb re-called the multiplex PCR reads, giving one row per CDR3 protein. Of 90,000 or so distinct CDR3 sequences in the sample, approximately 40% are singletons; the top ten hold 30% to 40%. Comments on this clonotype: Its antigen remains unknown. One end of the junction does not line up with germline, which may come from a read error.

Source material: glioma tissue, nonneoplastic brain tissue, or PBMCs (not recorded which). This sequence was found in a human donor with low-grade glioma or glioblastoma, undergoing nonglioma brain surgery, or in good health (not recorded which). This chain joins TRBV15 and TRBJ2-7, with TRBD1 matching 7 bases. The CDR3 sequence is CVTSRSGTAEEQYF. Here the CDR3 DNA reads TGTGTCACCAGCAGATCCGGGACAGCGGAAGAGCAGTACTTC. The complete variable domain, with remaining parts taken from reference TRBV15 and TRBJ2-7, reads DAMVIQNPRYQVTQFGKPVTLSCSQTLNHNVMYWYQQKSSQAPKLLFHYYDKDFNNEADTPDNFQSRRPNTSFCFLDIRSPGLGDTAMYLCVTSRSGTAEEQYFGPGTRLTVT.